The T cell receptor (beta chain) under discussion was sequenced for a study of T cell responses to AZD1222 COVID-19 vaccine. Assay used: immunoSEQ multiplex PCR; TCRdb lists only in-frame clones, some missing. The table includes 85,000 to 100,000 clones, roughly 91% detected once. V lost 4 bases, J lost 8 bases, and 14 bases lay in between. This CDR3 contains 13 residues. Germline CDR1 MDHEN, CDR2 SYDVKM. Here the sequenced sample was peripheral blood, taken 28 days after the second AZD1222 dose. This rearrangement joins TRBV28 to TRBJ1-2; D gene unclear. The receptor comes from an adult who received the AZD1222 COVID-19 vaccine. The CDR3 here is CASSSLNAEGYTF. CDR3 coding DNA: TGTGCCAGCAGTTCACTTAACGCGGAGGGCTACACCTTC.